Following are 13 T cell receptor beta chains from one sample sequenced in a study of blood T cell repertoires in COVID-19. Libraries were prepared by immunoSEQ multiplex PCR; TCRdb keeps only in-frame clonotypes and omits some of them. The repertoire holds about 85,000 clones, with about 90% as singletons. Input material: peripheral blood. The receptors originated from a woman older than 75 with active or convalescent COVID-19.

The chain has TRBV5-1 and TRBJ2-3; D gene uncertain. The V end was cut by 2 bases, the J end by 0 bases, with 4 bases between. The CDR3 has 13 residues. Germline loops: CDR1 SGHRS, CDR2 YFSETQ. The CDR3 here is CASSLTSTDTQYF. The CDR3 DNA sequence: TGCGCCAGCAGCTTAACTAGCACAGATACGCAGTATTTT.

The chain joins TRBV19 to TRBJ1-6; D perhaps matches TRBD1 (6 bases). V lost 6 bases to trimming and J lost 5 bases, with 20 bases between them. The CDR3 length is 17 residues. Looked up from germline, CDR1 is LNHDA and CDR2 is SQIVND (reference sequence). CDR3 sequence reads: CASSGPQGFWNNSPLHF. The CDR3 bases are TGTGCCAGTAGCGGACCTCAGGGGTTCTGGAATAATTCACCCCTCCACTTT.

The chain is built from TRBV7-6 and TRBJ1-5; 8 bases map to TRBD1. The CDR3 is 15 amino acids. CDR1 SGHVS and CDR2 FNYEAQ come from the germline V gene. V shed 6 bases and J 2 bases; nucleotides not matched to a gene: 6. CDR3: CASSRGQGRNQPQHF. The CDR3 bases are TGTGCCAGCAGTCGCGGACAGGGACGCAATCAGCCCCAGCATTTT.

The chain uses TRBV28 and TRBJ1-3; possible D gene TRBD1, 5 bases. Germline values: CDR1 MDHEN, CDR2 SYDVKM. This CDR3 has 15 amino acids. Between the trimmed V and J ends, which lost 7 bases and 3 bases, there was a span of 16 bases. CDR3 protein: CASIERRDGGNTIYF. In DNA, the CDR3 is TGTGCCAGCATTGAGCGGAGGGACGGTGGAAACACCATATATTTT.

The rearrangement joins TRBV5-4 to TRBJ1-1; D might be TRBD1 (5 bases). Trimming removed 7 bases at V and 1 base at J, with 14 bases between. Per the germline V gene, CDR1 is SGHNT and CDR2 is YYREEE (reference sequence). This CDR3 is built from 14 residues. The CDR3 sequence is CASRRDQGNTEAFF. The DNA for the CDR3 is TGTGCCAGCCGTAGAGACCAGGGGAACACTGAAGCTTTCTTT.

This clone appeared a single time. This rearrangement joins TRBV10-1 to TRBJ2-2; TRBD2 agrees at 8 bases. CDR3 length equals 17 residues. J gave up 7 bases and V 0 bases, and 10 bases lay outside the gene matches. Per germline, CDR1 WNHNN and CDR2 SYGVQD (reference sequence). The CDR3 region has the DNA TGCGCCAGCAGTGAGTCTCACGGGAGGGTCAAAGTCGGGGAGCTGTTTTTT. Protein: CASSESHGRVKVGELFF.

The J gene is TRBJ1-1, the V gene TRBV6-2 or TRBV6-3; D uncertain. Germline assignment: CDR1 MNHEY and CDR2 SVGEGT. With 6 bases removed from V and 2 bases from J, the gap between germline ends came to 19 bases. The CDR3 is 16 residues long. CDR3 loop: CASSLPDTNLNTEAFF. CDR3 bases: TGTGCCAGCAGCTTACCCGACACAAACCTAAACACTGAAGCTTTCTTT.

The J gene is TRBJ2-7, the V gene TRBV18, with D tentatively TRBD2 (5 bases). V was cut by 11 bases and J by 6 bases, with 17 bases left in between. The CDR3 sequence is 12 residues long. Germline V gives CDR1 KGHSH, CDR2 LQKENI. The CDR3 loop reads CACARGNCEQYF. The CDR3 DNA reads TGTGCCTGTGCCCGGGGAAATTGCGAGCAGTACTTC.

V is TRBV5-4 and J is TRBJ1-1, with D unclear. V was shortened by 3 bases and J by 1 base, with 10 bases between the two germline ends. This CDR3 is built from 14 residues. Germline-derived CDR1 and CDR2 are SGHNT and YYREEE (reference sequence). The CDR3 sequence: CASSSLLTNTEAFF. The CDR3 DNA follows: TGTGCCAGCAGCTCGTTACTTACGAACACTGAAGCTTTCTTT.

This clone was observed once. This sequence joins TRBV19 and TRBJ1-2; 9 bases agree with TRBD1. This CDR3 region has 15 residues. V lost 7 bases and J lost 7; bases outside the gene matches: 13. Germline V gene lookup returns CDR1 LNHDA and CDR2 SQIVND (reference sequence). Here the CDR3 reads CASIPRTGVSCGYTF. DNA for the CDR3: TGTGCCAGTATCCCTCGGACAGGGGTTTCCTGTGGCTACACCTTC.

This chain uses TRBV27 with TRBJ2-7, with no clear D. The V end was cut by 4 bases, the J end by 2 bases, with 3 bases between. Looked up from germline, CDR1 is MNHEY and CDR2 is SMNVEV (reference sequence). The CDR3 runs 11 residues. CDR3 nucleotides: TGTGCCAGCAGTTCTGCCTACGAGCAGTACTTC. Translated, it gives CASSSAYEQYF.

The chain is built from TRBV28 and TRBJ2-7; 11 nucleotides line up with TRBD2. J was trimmed by 2 bases and V by 5 bases; bases with no gene match: 5. CDR1 and CDR2 from the germline V gene are MDHEN and SYDVKM. CDR3 length: 15 amino acids. CDR3 in amino acids: CASSPRLAGTYEQYF. The DNA for the CDR3 is TGTGCCAGCAGTCCCCGACTAGCGGGGACCTACGAGCAGTACTTC.

V and J are TRBV19 and TRBJ1-4; D may be TRBD1 (5 bases). The CDR3 extends over 14 amino acids. Germline V gene sequence: CDR1 LNHDA, CDR2 SQIVND (reference sequence). Between the trimmed V and J ends, which lost 3 bases and 8 bases, there was a span of 13 bases. The CDR3 DNA reads as TGTGCCAGTAGTATCGGGGGTTCAGGGGAAAAACTGTTTTTT. Its translation is CASSIGGSGEKLFF.